The rows below give T cell receptor beta chains drawn from one sample of a study of tumor and adjacent non-tumor tissue in lung cancer. TCRdb re-called the multiplex PCR reads with MiXCR, one entry per CDR3 protein. This table has approximately 140,000 distinct CDR3 sequences, approximately 72% appearing once. The sample was lung tumor tissue. The receptor set was obtained from a man aged 55 to 70 with small cell lung cancer. Each CDR3 is given with its conserved first and last residue. The D gene is left open where the match is weak. Clone sizes are given selectively: once, few, many, or a class where the clone is expanded.

>TRBJ2-7|TRBD1|TRBV24-1|.
TGTGCCACCAGTGAAGGGACAGGGTTTTACGAGCAGTACTTC
CATSEGTGFYEQYF
>TRBJ1-5|.|TRBV30|.
TGTGCCTGGAGTGTGGTGGGGGGACATCAGCCCCAGCATTTT
CAWSVVGGHQPQHF
>TRBJ1-1|.|TRBV12-3/TRBV12-4|.
TGTGCCGGCAGTGGTCCGGGATACGATTACACTGAAGCTTTCTTT
CAGSGPGYDYTEAFF
>TRBJ2-5|TRBD1|TRBV11-2|.
TGTGCCAGCAGCTTTCCCAGGACAGGACCAGAGGCCCAGTACTTC
CASSFPRTGPEAQYF
>TRBJ1-1|.|TRBV6-1|.
TGTGCCAGCACTGAAAATCCCCCAGACACTGAAGCTTTCTTC
CASTENPPDTEAFF
>TRBJ2-1|.|TRBV11-2|.
TGTGCCAACAGCCGGGACCGACCCTATGAGCAGTTTTTC
CANSRDRPYEQFF
>TRBJ2-7|.|TRBV20-1|.
TGCAGTCCTAGTCCATCGTACGAGCAGTACTTC
CSPSPSYEQYF
>TRBJ1-1|.|TRBV30|.
TGTGCCTGGAGGATTGACCACCCTGTAGCTTTCTTT
CAWRIDHPVAFF
>TRBJ2-3|.|TRBV11-2|.
TGCGCCAGCAGCCTACCAGCGGAGTTCACAGATACGCAGTATTTT
CASSLPAEFTDTQYF
>TRBJ2-1|TRBD1|TRBV20-1|.
TGCAGTGCTAGGGAGAGTCGGGACAGGGCCCTCTACAATGAGCAGTTCTTC
CSARESRDRALYNEQFF
>TRBJ2-5|TRBD2|TRBV20-1|many
TGCAGTGCTAAGGCGACTAGCGGGAGTTATGAGACCCAGTACTTC
CSAKATSGSYETQYF
>TRBJ2-7|.|TRBV5-6|.
TGTGCCAGCAACCCGGGACTCGTGTCCACCGAGCAATACTTC
CASNPGLVSTEQYF
>TRBJ2-7|.|TRBV6-1|many
TGTGCCAGCAGTACTGCCGGTGGTTACGAGCAGTACTTC
CASSTAGGYEQYF
>TRBJ2-2|.|TRBV11-2|.
TGTGCCAGCGGCTTCGGTAGCGTGAACACCGGGGAGCTGTTTTTT
CASGFGSVNTGELFF
>TRBJ2-6|.|TRBV11-3|once
TGTGCCAACAGCTCACGCTCTGAGGCTAACGTCCTGACTTTC
CANSSRSEANVLTF
>TRBJ2-5|.|TRBV29-1|.
TGCAGCGTTGATAAGAGGGGCCACCGAGAGACCCAGTACTTC
CSVDKRGHRETQYF